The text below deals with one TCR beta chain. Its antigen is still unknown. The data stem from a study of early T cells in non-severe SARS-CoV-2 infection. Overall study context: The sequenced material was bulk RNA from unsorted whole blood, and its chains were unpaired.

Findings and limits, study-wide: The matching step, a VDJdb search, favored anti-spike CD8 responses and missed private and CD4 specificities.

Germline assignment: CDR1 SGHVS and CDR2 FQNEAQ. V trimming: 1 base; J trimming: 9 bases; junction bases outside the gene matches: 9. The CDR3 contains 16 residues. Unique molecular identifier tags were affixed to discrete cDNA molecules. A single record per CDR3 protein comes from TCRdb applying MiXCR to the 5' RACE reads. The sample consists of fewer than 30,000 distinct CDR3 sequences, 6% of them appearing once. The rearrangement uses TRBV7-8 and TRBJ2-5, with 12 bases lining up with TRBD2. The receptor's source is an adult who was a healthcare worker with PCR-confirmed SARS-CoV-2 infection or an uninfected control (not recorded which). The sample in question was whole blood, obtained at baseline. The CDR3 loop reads CASSLVGTSGPGAQYF. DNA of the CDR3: TGTGCCAGCAGCTTAGTAGGGACTAGCGGGCCCGGGGCCCAGTACTTC.